This T cell receptor beta chain was sequenced for a study of PD-L1 blockade in urothelial cancer. Some clones are missing from TCRdb's copy, which holds only in-frame ones; the method was immunoSEQ multiplex PCR. This table has tens of thousands of clones, 65% to 85% appearing once. Germline trimming cut 6 bases from V and 14 bases from J; bases unmatched to any gene: 6. CDR3 length: 11 residues. CDR1 and CDR2 (germline): MDHEN, SYDVKM. Indicated time point: pretreatment peripheral blood. The receptor was derived from a man between 60 and 75 years old with urothelial cancer. Sequences were derived from PBMCs, sampled around atezolizumab (anti-PD-L1) treatment. The chain links TRBV28 to TRBJ1-4; 7 bases fit TRBD1. The CDR3 reads CASSDREHLFF. The CDR3 DNA reads TGTGCCAGCAGCGACAGGGAGCATCTGTTTTTT.